A single T cell receptor (beta chain) is shown here with its context. Germline V gives CDR1 SQVTM, CDR2 ANQGSEA. The CDR3 is made up of 17 amino acids. Trimming cost V 4 bases and J 4 bases; bases outside gene matches: 15. This sample is part of a study of blood T cell repertoires in COVID-19. At the level of the study: Acute and convalescent COVID-19 specimens originated in the United States, Italy and Spain. In each case, the material was cDNA or gDNA derived from T cells, B-cell-depleted T cells, or PBMCs.

Researchers sorted participants into cohorts using their self-reported clinical history. In the authors' methods: Estimates of nucleated cell counts were drawn from the amplification of reference gene primers. Measured with immunoSEQ multiplex PCR; TCRdb has only the in-frame clones, and not every one. That table is the source of V, J and clone size, and D and trimming were worked out from the DNA. The data contain a few hundred thousand clones, about nine tenths of them singletons. The sequence derives from a woman between 40 and 55 years old with acute COVID-19. The rearrangement joins TRBV29-1 to TRBJ2-3, with 9 bases fitting TRBD1. Input material: PBMCs or T cells enriched from blood (not recorded which). The CDR3 protein is CSVGGTGTTTLADTQYF. The CDR3 nucleotides read TGCAGCGTTGGAGGGACAGGGACTACTACGTTGGCAGATACGCAGTATTTT.